The 7 T cell receptor beta chains given below trace back to one sample, sequenced in a study of cytomegalovirus exposure and HLA in healthy donors. It was with 60 Vbeta and 13 Jbeta primers that the PCR ran. Clones were read by immunoSEQ multiplex PCR, and TCRdb kept only the in-frame ones, dropping some. The sample lists more than 45,000 clones, about 84% seen once, with roughly 1.6% in the top ten. The sample comprised PBMCs. These receptors were collected from a man in his thirties or forties in good health and CMV-seronegative.

This clone showed up just once. The chain recombines TRBV7-9 with TRBJ1-4, with 9 nucleotides matching TRBD1. The J segment lost 6 bases and the V segment lost 1 base, leaving 6 bases of the junction unmatched. The CDR3 totals 16 residues. The germline gives CDR1 SEHNR, CDR2 FQNEAQ (reference sequence). CDR3 DNA: TGTGCCAGCAGCTTAGGAAGGACAGGGGTTTATGAAAAACTGTTTTTT. Residues: CASSLGRTGVYEKLFF.

This rearrangement joins TRBV5-1 to TRBJ2-2; 7 bases line up with TRBD1. V lost 2 bases, J lost 6 bases, and 10 bases stayed unmatched. The CDR3 runs to 16 residues. CDR1 is SGHRS and CDR2 is YFSETQ in the germline V gene. CDR3 residues: CASSLRQGFAAGELFF. The CDR3 coding sequence is TGCGCCAGCAGCTTAAGACAGGGATTTGCGGCCGGGGAGCTGTTTTTT.

DNA for the CDR3: TGTGCCAGCAGCTTAGGTGTGGGGGGGACCCTATTTGGGTTTGAAACGCAGTATTTT. Translated: CASSLGVGGTLFGFETQYF. The V gene is TRBV5-6, the J gene TRBJ2-3; 7 bases match TRBD2. Germline CDR1 is SGHDT and CDR2 is YYEEEE. The ends lost 2 bases at V and 9 bases at J; junction bases unmatched: 24. The CDR3 is made up of 19 amino acids.

This clone showed up just a few times. CDR3 sequence: CASSLVVQGRGYTF. For the CDR3, the DNA is TGTGCCAGCAGTTTAGTGGTTCAGGGTAGGGGCTACACCTTC. The chain links TRBV28 to TRBJ1-2, with D tentatively TRBD1 (5 bases). V lost 2 bases and J 8 bases, leaving 15 bases between the germline ends. The CDR3 totals 14 residues. The germline V gene encodes CDR1 MDHEN and CDR2 SYDVKM.

The J gene is TRBJ1-4, the V gene TRBV5-1, with a possible D match to TRBD1 (6 bases). The ends were cut back, 8 bases at V and 8 bases at J, with 19 bases in the middle. This CDR3 region has 14 residues. Germline V lookup: CDR1 SGHRS, CDR2 YFSETQ. In nucleotides, the CDR3 is TGCGCCAGTAGGGACGGACGCCAGGGGGAAAAACTGTTTTTT. This encodes CASRDGRQGEKLFF.

The CDR3 protein is CASSEVAVNTGELFF. Written as DNA, the CDR3 is TGTGCCAGCAGTGAGGTAGCGGTGAACACCGGGGAGCTGTTTTTT. J is TRBJ2-2 and V is TRBV2; D is possibly TRBD2 (6 bases). The CDR3 is made up of 15 amino acids. Germline assignment: CDR1 SNHLY and CDR2 FYNNEI. V lost 3 bases, J lost 1 base, and 9 bases lay in between.

The CDR3, as DNA: TGCGCCAGCAGCCAAGAAGGGGGTAACTTCTTTGGGGGTGAAAAACTGTTTTTT. Its translation: CASSQEGGNFFGGEKLFF. The chain combines TRBV4-1 with TRBJ1-4; TRBD1 might be the D (6 bases). The CDR3 consists of 18 residues. Germline V lookup: CDR1 MGHRA, CDR2 YSYEKL. V was trimmed by 0 bases and J by 7 bases, leaving 21 bases between them.